These T cell receptor beta chains were read from a single sample in a study of CD8 T cells in Susac syndrome. TCRdb redid the calling of the immunoSEQ multiplex PCR reads with MiXCR, one entry per CDR3 protein. Counted here are 100,000 to 150,000 distinct CDR3 sequences, more than 90% occurring once; the ten biggest clones make up over 0.07%. Sequences were obtained from CD4+ T cells from PBMCs. These receptors originate from a human donor in good health. The CDR3 runs from the conserved cysteine through the conserved F or W. D genes are given only for firm matches. Where a row states a size, it is once, few, many or the class of an expanded clone; other rows omit it.

TRBJ1-1 NA TRBV19 NA CASSLRWSNTEAFF TGTGCCAGTAGTTTACGATGGTCGAACACTGAAGCTTTCTTT
TRBJ1-2 NA TRBV19 NA CASSIDHATNYGYTF TGTGCCAGTAGTATAGATCACGCCACTAACTATGGCTACACCTTC
TRBJ2-4 NA TRBV23-1 TRBD2 CASLKATSEKNIQYF TGCGCCAGCCTCAAGGCAACTAGCGAAAAAAACATTCAGTACTTC
TRBJ2-3 NA TRBV15 NA CATSRDTDTQYF TGTGCCACCAGCAGAGATACAGATACGCAGTATTTT
TRBJ1-1 NA TRBV6-1 NA CATTRQADTEAFF TGTGCCACTACGAGACAGGCCGACACTGAAGCTTTCTTT
TRBJ2-3 NA TRBV6-5 TRBD2 CASSYSRRLAGGPSTDTQYF TGTGCCAGCAGTTACTCGAGAAGGCTAGCGGGAGGTCCGAGCACAGATACGCAGTATTTT
TRBJ1-1 NA TRBV5-1 TRBD1 CASSLGTGAFAFF TGCGCCAGCAGCTTGGGGACAGGGGCTTTTGCTTTCTTT
TRBJ2-7 NA TRBV6-2/TRBV6-3 NA CASSLLGRGLRSYEQYF TGTGCCAGCAGCCTCCTAGGCCGGGGCCTCAGGAGCTACGAGCAGTACTTC
TRBJ2-1 NA TRBV9 NA CASSPTGARGYNEQFF TGTGCCAGTTCCCCCACCGGGGCGAGAGGGTACAATGAGCAGTTCTTC
TRBJ1-2 NA TRBV19 NA CASSTDRYLYTF TGTGCCAGTAGTACGGACCGCTATCTCTACACCTTC
TRBJ1-5 NA TRBV15 NA CATSHMKGGGQPQHF TGTGCCACCAGCCATATGAAGGGGGGCGGTCAGCCCCAGCATTTT
TRBJ1-5 NA TRBV30 TRBD1 CAWSAGQAGQPQHF TGTGCCTGGAGTGCCGGACAGGCGGGACAGCCCCAGCATTTT
TRBJ2-5 once TRBV7-6 NA CASSLAWGGKGETQYF TGTGCCAGCAGCTTAGCGTGGGGCGGGAAGGGGGAGACCCAGTACTTC
TRBJ2-7 NA TRBV5-6 TRBD1 CASSLDRVNEQYF TGTGCCAGCAGCCTGGACAGGGTAAACGAGCAGTACTTC